This is a list of T cell receptor beta chains from one sample in a study of blood T cell repertoires in COVID-19. Assay: immunoSEQ multiplex PCR; the TCRdb copy retains only in-frame clones and omits some. There are tens of thousands of clones in the sample; over 75% occur only once, and roughly 3.2% lies in the top ten. Sequenced material: peripheral blood. The origin of the receptors is a man in his fifties or sixties with active COVID-19. The conserved cysteine and the conserved F or W are not part of the CDR3 here. Clone size is shown for a subset of rows, as once, few, many or a class of expanded clone.

>once|TRBV7-7|TRBJ2-3
ASSLSGVADTQY
>-|TRBV18|TRBJ1-3
ASSPKGISGNTIY
>-|TRBV10-1|TRBJ1-6
ASRGDRGQRVGSPLH
>-|TRBV9|TRBJ2-1
ASSLPGQLSEQF
>-|TRBV5-1|TRBJ2-5
ASSYSGGARETQY
>-|TRBV24-1|TRBJ2-6
ATSTSRGVTVSGANVLT
>-|TRBV6-4|TRBJ2-3
ASPEEIAGRKCTDTQY
>-|TRBV5-1|TRBJ1-1
ASSLESGGEAF
>-|TRBV6-2/TRBV6-3|TRBJ2-1
ASSWALGNEQF
>once|TRBV6-1|TRBJ2-3
ASSEPGSGAFTDTQY
>-|TRBV2|TRBJ2-3
ASTLLSTDTQY
>-|TRBV3-1/TRBV3-2|TRBJ2-7
ASSHARGLAGGAYEQY
>few|TRBV5-4|TRBJ2-1
ASSLRAGRTTYNEQF
>-|TRBV4-2|TRBJ2-7
ASSHPSLPYEQY
>-|TRBV6-5|TRBJ2-5
ASSKDREETQY
>-|TRBV6-1|TRBJ2-5
ASSDDRGRVETQY
>-|TRBV11-3|TRBJ2-2
ASSLSGLNTGELF
>-|TRBV15|TRBJ2-7
ATRPGYWDQQY
>once|TRBV6-4|TRBJ1-3
ASSSLTFQGKGLGDTIY
>-|TRBV6-5|TRBJ1-2
ASSYSMDRGYGYT
>-|TRBV3-1/TRBV3-2|TRBJ2-3
ASSPLRGPDTQY
>-|TRBV12-3/TRBV12-4|TRBJ2-7
ASSFLYEQY
>-|TRBV7-8|TRBJ2-1
ASNPSRSPDEQF
>once|TRBV6-5|TRBJ1-1
ASSYTGQGAEAF
>-|TRBV11-2|TRBJ2-7
ASRLIAAPSSEQY
>-|TRBV7-7|TRBJ2-7
ASSPLQGGLGEQY
>-|TRBV9|TRBJ1-6
ASSDGTGNSPLH
>-|TRBV6-5|TRBJ2-1
ASSYGTIASYNEQF
>-|TRBV9|TRBJ2-3
ASSARTLTDTQY
>-|TRBV9|TRBJ2-1
ASSAGGGPNEQF
>-|TRBV6-5|TRBJ2-2
ASSTDRSNTGELF
>-|TRBV2|TRBJ2-7
ASNNPTGGAYEQY
>-|TRBV18|TRBJ1-5
ASSSAGTGSNQPQH